The rows below give T cell receptor beta chains drawn from one sample of a study of blood T cell repertoires in COVID-19. Method: immunoSEQ multiplex PCR; TCRdb's copy keeps in-frame clones and lacks some. This table has about 270,000 clones, approximately 86% appearing once. What was sequenced was PBMCs or T cells enriched from blood (not recorded which). Receptors were obtained from a woman aged 25 to 39 who had recovered from COVID-19. CDR3s leave out the opening cysteine and the closing phenylalanine or tryptophan. The listing skips clone size in some rows; elsewhere it reads once, few, many or a size class.

v_call	cdr3_length	clone_size	j_call	cdr3_aa
TRBV6-5	12	-	TRBJ1-6	ASSKTGGNSPLH
TRBV28	13	-	TRBJ1-1	ASSFIGGQYTEAF
TRBV15	12	once	TRBJ1-2	ATSREDKRGGYT
TRBV6-1	15	-	TRBJ1-2	ASSEGTVFLQSYGYT
TRBV30	10	-	TRBJ1-2	AWSRGEGGYT
TRBV30	11	-	TRBJ1-6	AWSQGSLIRLH
TRBV7-2	14	-	TRBJ2-3	ASSLAGTSGADTQY
TRBV5-6	13	-	TRBJ2-3	ASSFWGGSTDTQY
TRBV5-6	16	-	TRBJ1-2	ASSFSLRGGGPNYGYT
TRBV5-1	14	-	TRBJ2-1	ASSLVTGSVYNEQF
TRBV4-3	13	-	TRBJ1-3	ASSQDRGRGNTIY
TRBV5-1	14	few	TRBJ1-3	ASSLAGQASGNTIY
TRBV9	14	-	TRBJ2-2	ASSVTRGPGTGELF
TRBV20-1	15	-	TRBJ2-1	SASVPSRLAPYNEQF
TRBV12-3/TRBV12-4	9	-	TRBJ1-1	ASRQDTEAF
TRBV15	11	-	TRBJ1-2	ATSTREDYGYT
TRBV2	15	-	TRBJ2-5	ASSDSGLAGVGKTQY
TRBV4-1	14	-	TRBJ2-5	ASSQDLRGEQETQY
TRBV29-1	14	-	TRBJ1-2	SVLRSMNSPSYGYT
TRBV28	9	-	TRBJ1-1	ASSTTTEAF
TRBV30	12	-	TRBJ1-2	AWSTGQGAVGYT
TRBV6-5	12	-	TRBJ2-2	ASRRTGGTGELF
TRBV27	13	-	TRBJ2-7	ASSLGAGQAYKQY
TRBV24-1	17	-	TRBJ2-1	ATSDRTRTSGLAMNEQF
TRBV9	13	-	TRBJ1-1	ASSPRGGPNTEAF
TRBV2	14	-	TRBJ1-4	ASSATGGSSNEKLF
TRBV9	15	-	TRBJ2-1	ASSTTTGLAKYNEQF
TRBV5-4	10	once	TRBJ1-1	ASFAYGTEAF
TRBV5-1	12	-	TRBJ2-2	ASSLAGNTGELF
TRBV28	13	-	TRBJ2-2	ASSLPGSHTGELF
TRBV27	12	once	TRBJ1-5	ASKQGASNQPQH
TRBV3-1/TRBV3-2	13	-	TRBJ1-1	ASSQARTSDTEAF
TRBV19	11	-	TRBJ1-1	ASSIKGFTEAF
TRBV2	12	-	TRBJ1-2	ASSARGDLYGYT
TRBV2	14	once	TRBJ1-2	ASSGDRTGLFSGYT
TRBV6-5	13	-	TRBJ2-3	ASSYEGAGTDTQY
TRBV7-3	11	-	TRBJ1-1	ASSADTVTEAF
TRBV6-1	12	-	TRBJ1-4	ASSEGTSSEKLF
TRBV6-5	11	-	TRBJ2-1	ASSSNSYNEQF
TRBV11-2	13	-	TRBJ2-2	ASSVLKGDTGELF
TRBV25-1	11	-	TRBJ1-1	ASSEGEGWWAF